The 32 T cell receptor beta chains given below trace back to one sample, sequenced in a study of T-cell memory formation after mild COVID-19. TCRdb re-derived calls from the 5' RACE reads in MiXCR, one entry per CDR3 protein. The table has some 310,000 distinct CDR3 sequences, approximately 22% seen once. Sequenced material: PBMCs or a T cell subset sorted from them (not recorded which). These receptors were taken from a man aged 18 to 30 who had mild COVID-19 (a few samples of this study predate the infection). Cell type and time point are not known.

The chain's CDR3 is CASSQVVNTEAFF. The CDR3 DNA follows: TGTGCCAGCAGCCAAGTTGTGAACACTGAAGCTTTCTTT. The J gene is TRBJ1-1, the V gene TRBV4-2; no reliable D call. Germline loops: CDR1 LGHNA, CDR2 YNFKEQ. CDR3 size: 13 residues. V lost 1 base, J lost 0 bases, and 3 bases lay in between.

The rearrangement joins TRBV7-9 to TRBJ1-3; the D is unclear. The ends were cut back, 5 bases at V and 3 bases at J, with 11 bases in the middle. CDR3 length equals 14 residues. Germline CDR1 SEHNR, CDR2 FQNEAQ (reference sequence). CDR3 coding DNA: TGTGCCAGCAGCCTCACGGACCGTGGAAACACCATATATTTT. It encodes CASSLTDRGNTIYF. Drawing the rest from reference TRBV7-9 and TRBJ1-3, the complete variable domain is DTGVSQNPRHKITKRGQNVTFRCDPISEHNRLYWYRQTLGQGPEFLTYFQNEAQLEKSRLLSDRFSAERPKGSFSTLEIQRTEQGDSAMYLCASSLTDRGNTIYFGEGSWLTVV.

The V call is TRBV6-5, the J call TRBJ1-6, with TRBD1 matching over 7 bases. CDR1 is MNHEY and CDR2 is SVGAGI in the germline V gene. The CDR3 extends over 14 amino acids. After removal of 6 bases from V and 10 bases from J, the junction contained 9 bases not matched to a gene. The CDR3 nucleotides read TGTGCCAGCAGGATGACAGGGAGTCACTCACCCCTCCACTTT. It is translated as CASRMTGSHSPLHF.

The CDR3 region is CASNWGQGADTQYF. CDR3 sequence (DNA): TGTGCCAGCAACTGGGGACAGGGGGCTGATACGCAGTATTTT. The chain recombines TRBV27 with TRBJ2-3; TRBD1 agrees at 12 bases. Trimming took 7 bases from V and 6 from J; bases not matched to a gene: 5. CDR3 size: 14 residues. Looked up from germline, CDR1 is MNHEY and CDR2 is SMNVEV (reference sequence).

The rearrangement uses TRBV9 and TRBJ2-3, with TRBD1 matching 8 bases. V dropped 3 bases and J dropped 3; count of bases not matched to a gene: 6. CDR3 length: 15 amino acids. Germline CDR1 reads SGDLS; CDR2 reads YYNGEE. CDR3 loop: CASSDTGGLTDTQYF. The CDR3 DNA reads TGTGCCAGCAGCGACACAGGGGGGTTAACAGATACGCAGTATTTT.

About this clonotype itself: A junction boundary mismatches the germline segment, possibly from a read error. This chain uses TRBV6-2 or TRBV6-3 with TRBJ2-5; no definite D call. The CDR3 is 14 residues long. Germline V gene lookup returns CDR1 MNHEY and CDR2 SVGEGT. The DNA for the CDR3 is TGTGCCAGCAGTGACTCGAGAGTAGCAGAGACCCAGTACTTC. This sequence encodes CASSDSRVAETQYF.

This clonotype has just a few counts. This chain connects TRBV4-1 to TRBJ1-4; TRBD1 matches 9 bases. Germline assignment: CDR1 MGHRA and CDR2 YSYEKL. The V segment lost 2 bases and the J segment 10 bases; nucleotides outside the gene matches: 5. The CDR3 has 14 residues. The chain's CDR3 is CASSQIQGAGKLFF. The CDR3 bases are TGCGCCAGCAGCCAAATACAGGGGGCGGGAAAACTGTTTTTT.

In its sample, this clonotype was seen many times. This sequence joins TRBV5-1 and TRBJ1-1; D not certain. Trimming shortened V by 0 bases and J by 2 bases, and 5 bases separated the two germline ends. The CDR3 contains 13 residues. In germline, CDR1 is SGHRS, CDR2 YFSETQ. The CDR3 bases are TGCGCCAGCAGCTTGGTACCCAACACTGAAGCTTTCTTT. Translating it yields CASSLVPNTEAFF.

CDR3 DNA: TGTGCCAGCAGCCCGGGACTAGCGGGGGGAACCCCTCCCGGGGAGCTGTTTTTT. This sequence encodes CASSPGLAGGTPPGELFF. The chain recombines TRBV6-1 with TRBJ2-2; TRBD2 aligns across 15 bases. This CDR3 comprises 18 residues. CDR1 is MNHNS and CDR2 is SASEGT in the germline V gene. J was trimmed by 6 bases and V by 6 bases; bases with no gene match: 11.

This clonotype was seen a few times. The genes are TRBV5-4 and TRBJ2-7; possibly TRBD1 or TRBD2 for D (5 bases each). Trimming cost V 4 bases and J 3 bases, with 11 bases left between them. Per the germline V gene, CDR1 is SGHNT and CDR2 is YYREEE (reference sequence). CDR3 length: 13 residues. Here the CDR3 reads CASSPGTVYEQYF. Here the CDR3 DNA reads TGTGCCAGCAGCCCAGGGACGGTCTACGAGCAGTACTTC.

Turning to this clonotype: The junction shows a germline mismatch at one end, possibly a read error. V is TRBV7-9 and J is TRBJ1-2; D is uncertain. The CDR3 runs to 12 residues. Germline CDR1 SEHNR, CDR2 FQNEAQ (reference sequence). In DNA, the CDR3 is TGTGCCAGCAGCTTAGAAGTAAGAGGCTACAACTTC. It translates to CASSLEVRGYNF.

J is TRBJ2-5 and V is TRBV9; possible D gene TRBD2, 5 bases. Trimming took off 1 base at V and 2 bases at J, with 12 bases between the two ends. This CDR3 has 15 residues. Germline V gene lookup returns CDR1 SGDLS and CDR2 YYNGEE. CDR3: CASSVQSGVQETQYF. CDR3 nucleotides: TGTGCCAGCAGCGTACAGAGCGGAGTTCAAGAGACCCAGTACTTC.

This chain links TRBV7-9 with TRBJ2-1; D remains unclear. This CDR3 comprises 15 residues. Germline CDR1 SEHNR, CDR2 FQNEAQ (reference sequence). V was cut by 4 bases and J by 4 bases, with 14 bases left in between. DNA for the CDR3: TGTGCCAGCAGCTCCAAACGAGAAGCATACAATGAGCAGTTCTTC. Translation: CASSSKREAYNEQFF.

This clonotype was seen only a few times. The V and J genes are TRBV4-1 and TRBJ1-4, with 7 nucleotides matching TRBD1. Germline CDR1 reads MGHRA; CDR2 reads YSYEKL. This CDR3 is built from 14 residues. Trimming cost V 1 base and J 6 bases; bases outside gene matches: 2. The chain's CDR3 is CASSQGTGYEKLFF. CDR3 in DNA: TGCGCCAGCAGCCAAGGGACAGGCTATGAAAAACTGTTTTTT.

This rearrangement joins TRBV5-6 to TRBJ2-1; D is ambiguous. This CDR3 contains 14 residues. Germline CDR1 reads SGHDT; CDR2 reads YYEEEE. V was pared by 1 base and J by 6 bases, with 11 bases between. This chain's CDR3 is CASSLHSALNEQFF. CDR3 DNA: TGTGCCAGCAGCTTGCACAGTGCGCTCAATGAGCAGTTCTTC.

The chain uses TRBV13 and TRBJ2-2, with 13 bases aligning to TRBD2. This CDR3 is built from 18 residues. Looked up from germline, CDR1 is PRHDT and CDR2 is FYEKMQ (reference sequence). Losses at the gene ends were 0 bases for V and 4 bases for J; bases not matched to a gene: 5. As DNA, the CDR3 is TGTGCCAGCAGCTTAGGACTAGCGGGGGGGCGAAGCACCGGGGAGCTGTTTTTT. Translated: CASSLGLAGGRSTGELFF.

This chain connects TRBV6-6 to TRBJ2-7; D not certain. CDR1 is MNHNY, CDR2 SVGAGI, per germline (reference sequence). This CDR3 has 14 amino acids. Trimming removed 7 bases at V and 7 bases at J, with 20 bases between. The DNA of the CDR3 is TGTGCCAGCACCTTTTTGACGGGTACTGTAGAGCAGTACGTC. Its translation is CASTFLTGTVEQYV.

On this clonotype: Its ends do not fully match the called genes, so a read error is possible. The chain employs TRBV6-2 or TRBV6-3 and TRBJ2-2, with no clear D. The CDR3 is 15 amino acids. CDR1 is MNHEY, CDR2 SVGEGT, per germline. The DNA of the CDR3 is TGTGCCAGCAGTCCTCCAAATTTACTTACCGTGGAGCTGTTTTTT. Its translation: CASSPPNLLTVELFF.

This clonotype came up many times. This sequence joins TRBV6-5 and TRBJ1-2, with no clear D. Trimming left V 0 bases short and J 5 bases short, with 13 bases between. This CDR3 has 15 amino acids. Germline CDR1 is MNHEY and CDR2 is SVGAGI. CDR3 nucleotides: TGTGCCAGCAGTTACTCGTCGGTGGCAGGTTATGGCTACACCTTC. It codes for CASSYSSVAGYGYTF.

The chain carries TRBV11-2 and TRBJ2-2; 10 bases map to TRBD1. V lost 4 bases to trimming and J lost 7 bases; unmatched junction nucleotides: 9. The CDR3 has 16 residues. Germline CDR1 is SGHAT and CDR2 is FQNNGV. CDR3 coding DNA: TGTGCCAGCAGCTCACCCGACAGGGGGCAACTCGGGGAGCTGTTTTTT. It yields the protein CASSSPDRGQLGELFF.

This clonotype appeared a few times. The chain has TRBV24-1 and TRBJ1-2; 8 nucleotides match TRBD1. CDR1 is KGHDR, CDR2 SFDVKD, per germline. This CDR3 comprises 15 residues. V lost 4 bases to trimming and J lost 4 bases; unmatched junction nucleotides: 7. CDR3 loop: CATSDAGGSGYGYTF. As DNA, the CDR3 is TGTGCCACCAGTGACGCAGGGGGCAGTGGCTATGGCTACACCTTC.

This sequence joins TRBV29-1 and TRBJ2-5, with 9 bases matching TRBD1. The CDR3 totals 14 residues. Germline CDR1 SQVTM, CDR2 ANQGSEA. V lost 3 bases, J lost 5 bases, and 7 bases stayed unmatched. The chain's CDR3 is CSVDAGTGWETQYF. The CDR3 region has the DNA TGCAGCGTTGACGCCGGGACAGGGTGGGAGACCCAGTACTTC.

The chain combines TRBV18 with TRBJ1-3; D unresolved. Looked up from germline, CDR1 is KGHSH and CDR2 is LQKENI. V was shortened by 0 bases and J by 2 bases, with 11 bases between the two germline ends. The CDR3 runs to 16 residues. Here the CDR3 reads CASSPPGVGTGNTIYF. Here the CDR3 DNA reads TGTGCCAGCTCACCACCGGGCGTGGGAACTGGAAACACCATATATTTT. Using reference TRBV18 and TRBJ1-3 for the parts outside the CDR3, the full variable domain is NAGVMQNPRHLVRRRGQEARLRCSPMKGHSHVYWYRQLPEEGLKFMVYLQKENIIDESGMPKERFSAEFPKEGPSILRIQQVVRGDSAAYFCASSPPGVGTGNTIYFGEGSWLTVV.

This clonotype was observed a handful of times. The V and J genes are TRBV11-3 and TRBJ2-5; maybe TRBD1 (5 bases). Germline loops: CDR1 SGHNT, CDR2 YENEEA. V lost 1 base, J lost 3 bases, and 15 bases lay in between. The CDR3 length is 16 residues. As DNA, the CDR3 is TGTGCCAGCAGCTTAGGGGGCATTACGACCGAAGAGACCCAGTACTTC. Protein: CASSLGGITTEETQYF.

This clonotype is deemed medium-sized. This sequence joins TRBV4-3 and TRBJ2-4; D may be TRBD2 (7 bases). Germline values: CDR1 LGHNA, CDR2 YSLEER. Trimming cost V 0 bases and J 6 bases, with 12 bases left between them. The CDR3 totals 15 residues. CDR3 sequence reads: CASSQDFGGPNIQYF. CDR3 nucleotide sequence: TGCGCCAGCAGCCAAGATTTCGGGGGGCCAAACATTCAGTACTTC.

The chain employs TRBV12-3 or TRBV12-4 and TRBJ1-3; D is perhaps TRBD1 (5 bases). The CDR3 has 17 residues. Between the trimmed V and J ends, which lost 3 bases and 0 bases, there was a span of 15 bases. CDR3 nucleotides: TGTGCCAGCAGTTTTAGGGGACGTGTGTCCTCTGGAAACACCATATATTTT. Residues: CASSFRGRVSSGNTIYF.

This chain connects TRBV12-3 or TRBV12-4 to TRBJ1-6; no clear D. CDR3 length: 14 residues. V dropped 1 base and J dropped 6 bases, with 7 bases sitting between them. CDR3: CASSLEPVNSPLHF. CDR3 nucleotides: TGTGCCAGCAGTTTAGAGCCCGTTAATTCACCCCTCCACTTT.

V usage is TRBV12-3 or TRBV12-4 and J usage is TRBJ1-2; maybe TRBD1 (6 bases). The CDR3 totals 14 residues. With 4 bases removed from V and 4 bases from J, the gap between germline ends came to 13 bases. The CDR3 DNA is TGTGCCAGCAGTTACCCAGGGGCTGTCTATGGCTACACCTTC. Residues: CASSYPGAVYGYTF.

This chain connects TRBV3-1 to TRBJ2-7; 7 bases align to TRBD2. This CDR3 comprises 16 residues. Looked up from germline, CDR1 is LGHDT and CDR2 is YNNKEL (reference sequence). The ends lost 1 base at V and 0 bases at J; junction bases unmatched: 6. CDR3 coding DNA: TGTGCCAGCAGCCAAGCCCCTAGCGGTAGCTCCTACGAGCAGTACTTC. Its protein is CASSQAPSGSSYEQYF.

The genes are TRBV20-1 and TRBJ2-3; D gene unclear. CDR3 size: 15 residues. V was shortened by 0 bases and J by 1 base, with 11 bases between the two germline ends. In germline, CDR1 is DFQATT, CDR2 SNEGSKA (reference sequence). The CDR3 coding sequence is TGCAGTGCTAGAGATCCCGGCCATGGCACAGATACGCAGTATTTT. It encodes CSARDPGHGTDTQYF.

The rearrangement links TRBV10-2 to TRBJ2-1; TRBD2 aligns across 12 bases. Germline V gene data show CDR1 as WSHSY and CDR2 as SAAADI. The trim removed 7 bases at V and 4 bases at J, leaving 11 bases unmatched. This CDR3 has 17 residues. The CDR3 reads CASTHTGLAGLYNEQFF. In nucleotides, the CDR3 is TGCGCCAGCACTCACACTGGACTAGCGGGGTTATACAATGAGCAGTTCTTC.

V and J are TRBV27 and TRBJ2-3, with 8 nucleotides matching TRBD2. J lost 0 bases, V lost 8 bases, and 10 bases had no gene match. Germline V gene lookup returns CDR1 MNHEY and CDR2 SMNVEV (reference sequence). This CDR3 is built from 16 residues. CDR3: CASGKEAGASTDTQYF. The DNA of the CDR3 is TGTGCCAGCGGGAAGGAAGCGGGGGCTAGCACAGATACGCAGTATTTT.